The present TCR beta chain was sequenced within a study of neurological immune-mediated disorders. Unsorted libraries were derived from 2 million PBMCs stored at -80 C. This clonotype was seen at least ten times. Its antigen is undetermined. Looked up from germline, CDR1 is MDHEN and CDR2 is SYDVKM. Trimming left V 6 bases short and J 5 bases short, with 14 bases between. The CDR3 is 13 amino acids. One entry per CDR3 protein, called by TCRdb with MiXCR from the 5' RACE reads. This table has around 35,000 distinct CDR3 sequences, about 1.6% appearing once. Findings and limits, study-wide: When grouped phylogenetically, the repertoires of 18 of the 34 multiple sclerosis patients fell together in one related-CDR3 cluster, which is a possible signature.

This receptor was obtained from a woman aged 25 to 45 with multiple sclerosis. The chain recombines TRBV28 with TRBJ2-7; D is possibly TRBD1 (6 bases). Sequencing used PBMCs. The DNA for the CDR3 is TGTGCCAGCAGACCCACAGGGCCGGACGAGCAGTACTTC. The encoded protein is CASRPTGPDEQYF.